This T cell receptor (beta chain) was recovered during a study of shared clonotypes between healthy human individuals. General observations from the study: The study found approximately 5% of naive CD4 clonotypes shared across four donors.

The table came from immunoSEQ multiplex PCR; TCRdb's copy has only in-frame clones and leaves some out. The repertoire holds roughly 2.5 million clones, with just over 90% as singletons. As regards this clone: The antigen is undetermined.

CDR3 length: 16 residues. Germline loops: CDR1 SGDLS, CDR2 YYNGEE. Unmatched junction bases numbered 7, after V lost 2 bases and J lost 3 bases. Recent acute infections and vaccinations were absent in the healthy HIV-negative adult donors. J is TRBJ2-7 and V is TRBV9; 11 nucleotides line up with TRBD1. The TCR originated in a young man in good health. The sequenced sample consisted of naive CD4+ T cells sorted from blood. Subset meaning: CD45RA+ positively selected. CDR3 nucleotide sequence: TGTGCCAGCAGCGTCCAACCAGGGACAGGGGGCTACGAGCAGTACTTC. Translation gives CASSVQPGTGGYEQYF.